The 2 T cell receptor beta chains presented below share a single source sample, sequenced in a study of blood T cell repertoires in COVID-19. Assay: immunoSEQ multiplex PCR; the TCRdb copy retains only in-frame clones and omits some. The repertoire has some 140,000 clones, around 83% of them found once; the top ten carry 15% to 20%. Sequences were obtained from PBMCs or T cells enriched from blood (not recorded which). These receptor sequences come from a man between 25 and 39 years old who had recovered from COVID-19.

The chain couples TRBV6-6 to TRBJ1-1; D not certain. Trimming left V 4 bases short and J 0 bases short, with 6 bases between. The germline V gene has CDR1 MNHNY and CDR2 SVGAGI (reference sequence). The CDR3 totals 13 residues. The chain's CDR3 is CASSSLMNTEAFF. In DNA form, the CDR3 reads TGTGCCAGCAGTTCCCTTATGAACACTGAAGCTTTCTTT.

This chain links TRBV3-1 (or the pseudogene TRBV3-2) with TRBJ2-1, with 7 bases lining up with TRBD2. The CDR3 consists of 17 residues. The junction had 10 bases not matched to a gene; V was cut back by 0 bases and J by 5 bases. Germline lookup yields CDR1 LGHDT and CDR2 YNNKEL (reference sequence). CDR3 region: CASSQDLPASGDNEQFF. CDR3 coding DNA: TGTGCCAGCAGCCAAGATCTCCCCGCTAGCGGAGACAATGAGCAGTTCTTC.